The clone carrying this T cell receptor (beta chain) showed up just once. What it binds is unknown. This record belongs to a study of CD8+CD57+ T cells in acquired aplastic anemia. Study overall: The sorted CD4+ and CD8+ cells yielded an average around 3.2 ug of DNA.

Points from the study as a whole: Controls did not differ significantly from patients in CD8+ Simpson's diversity. Patients had about 31 CD8+ CDR3 sequences in common with controls (the shared set).

Profiling of TCR beta VDJ combinations and CDR3 sequences used genomic DNA as template. A single record per CDR3 protein comes from TCRdb applying MiXCR to the reads. The sample records 250,000 to 350,000 distinct CDR3 sequences, 50% to 70% being singletons. The germline gives CDR1 SGHTA, CDR2 FQGNSA. The ends were cut back, 1 base at V and 7 bases at J, with 13 bases in the middle. The CDR3 has 14 amino acids. This TCR came from a human donor with severe aplastic anemia or a healthy control (not recorded which). This rearrangement joins TRBV7-2 to TRBJ2-5; unclear D gene. The sample consisted of sorted CD4+, CD8+, or CD8+CD57+ T cells (not recorded which) from PBMCs. The CDR3 loop reads CASSLEPVSGTQYF. The CDR3 bases are TGTGCCAGCAGCTTAGAGCCCGTTTCGGGGACCCAGTACTTC. The full variable domain, with the rest looked up from reference TRBV7-2 and TRBJ2-5, is GAGVSQSPSNKVTEKGKDVELRCDPISGHTALYWYRQSLGQGLEFLIYFQGNSAPDKSGLPSDRFSAERTGGSVSTLTIQRTQQEDSAVYLCASSLEPVSGTQYFGPGTRLLVL.